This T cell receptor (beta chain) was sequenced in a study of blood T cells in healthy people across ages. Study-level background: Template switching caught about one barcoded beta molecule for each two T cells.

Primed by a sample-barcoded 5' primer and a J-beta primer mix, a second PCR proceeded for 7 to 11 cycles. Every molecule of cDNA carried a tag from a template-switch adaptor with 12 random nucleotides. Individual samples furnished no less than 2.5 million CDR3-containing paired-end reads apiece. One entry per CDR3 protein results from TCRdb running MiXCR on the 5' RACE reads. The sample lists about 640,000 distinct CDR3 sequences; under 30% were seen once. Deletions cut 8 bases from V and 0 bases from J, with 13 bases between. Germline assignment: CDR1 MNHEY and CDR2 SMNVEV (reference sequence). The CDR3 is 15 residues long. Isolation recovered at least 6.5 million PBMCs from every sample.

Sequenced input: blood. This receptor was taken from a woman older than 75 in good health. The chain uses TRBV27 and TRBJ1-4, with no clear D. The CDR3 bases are TGTGCCAGCCGGCAGACTGTTGCAACTAATGAAAAACTGTTTTTT. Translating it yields CASRQTVATNEKLFF. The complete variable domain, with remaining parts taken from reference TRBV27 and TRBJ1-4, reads EAQVTQNPRYLITVTGKKLTVTCSQNMNHEYMSWYRQDPGLGLRQIYYSMNVEVTDKGDVPEGYKVSRKEKRNFPLILESPSPNQTSLYFCASRQTVATNEKLFFGSGTQLSVL.